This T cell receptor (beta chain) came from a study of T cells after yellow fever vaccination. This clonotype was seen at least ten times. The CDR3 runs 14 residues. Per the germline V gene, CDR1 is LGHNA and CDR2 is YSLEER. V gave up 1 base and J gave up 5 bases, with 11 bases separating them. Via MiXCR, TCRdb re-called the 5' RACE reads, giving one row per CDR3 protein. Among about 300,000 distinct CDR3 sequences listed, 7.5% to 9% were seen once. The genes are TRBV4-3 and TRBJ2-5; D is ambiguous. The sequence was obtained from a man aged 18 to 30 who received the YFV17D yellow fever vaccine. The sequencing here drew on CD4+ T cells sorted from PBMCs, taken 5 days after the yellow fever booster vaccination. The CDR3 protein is CASSQGPIMETQYF. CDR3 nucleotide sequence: TGCGCCAGCAGCCAAGGGCCAATTATGGAGACCCAGTACTTC.